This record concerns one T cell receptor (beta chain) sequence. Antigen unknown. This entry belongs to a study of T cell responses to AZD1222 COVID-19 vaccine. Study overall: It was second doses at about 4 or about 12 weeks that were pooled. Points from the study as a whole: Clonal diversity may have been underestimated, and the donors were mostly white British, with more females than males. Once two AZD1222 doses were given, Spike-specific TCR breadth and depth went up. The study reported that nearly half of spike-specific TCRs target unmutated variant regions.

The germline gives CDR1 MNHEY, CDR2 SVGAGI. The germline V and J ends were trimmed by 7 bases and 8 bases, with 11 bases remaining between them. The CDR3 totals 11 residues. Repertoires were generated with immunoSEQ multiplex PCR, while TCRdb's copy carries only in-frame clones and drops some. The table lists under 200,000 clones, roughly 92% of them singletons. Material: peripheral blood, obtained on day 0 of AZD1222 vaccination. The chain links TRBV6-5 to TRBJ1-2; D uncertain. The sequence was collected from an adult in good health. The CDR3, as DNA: TGTGCCAGCACCGTTCTGGGGGGCTACACCTTC. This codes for CASTVLGGYTF.